The present T cell receptor (beta chain) was sequenced within a study of shared clonotypes between healthy human individuals. With regard to this clone: The antigen remains undetermined.

Clones were sequenced by immunoSEQ multiplex PCR, and TCRdb holds only the in-frame ones, with some missing. Here the sample spans about 380,000 clones, approximately 97% being singletons. General study findings and limits: Relative to memory subsets, naive subsets generally showed larger estimated richness. The naive CD4 repertoires of several donors were compared, and approximately 5% of clonotypes were shared.

There are 16 residues in the CDR3. V was pared by 7 bases and J by 2 bases, with 10 bases of the junction left unmatched. Looked up from germline, CDR1 is SGHRS and CDR2 is YFSETQ. The gene calls are TRBV5-1 and TRBJ2-2; 8 bases are shared with TRBD1. This receptor was obtained from a man aged 25 to 45 in good health. The sample consisted of memory CD8+ T cells sorted from blood. Subset defined: CD45RO+ cells pooled with CCR7-negative TemRA cells. The CDR3 DNA reads as TGCGCCAGCCGTCTGATGACAGGGGCCAACACCGGGGAGCTGTTTTTT. It specifies CASRLMTGANTGELFF.